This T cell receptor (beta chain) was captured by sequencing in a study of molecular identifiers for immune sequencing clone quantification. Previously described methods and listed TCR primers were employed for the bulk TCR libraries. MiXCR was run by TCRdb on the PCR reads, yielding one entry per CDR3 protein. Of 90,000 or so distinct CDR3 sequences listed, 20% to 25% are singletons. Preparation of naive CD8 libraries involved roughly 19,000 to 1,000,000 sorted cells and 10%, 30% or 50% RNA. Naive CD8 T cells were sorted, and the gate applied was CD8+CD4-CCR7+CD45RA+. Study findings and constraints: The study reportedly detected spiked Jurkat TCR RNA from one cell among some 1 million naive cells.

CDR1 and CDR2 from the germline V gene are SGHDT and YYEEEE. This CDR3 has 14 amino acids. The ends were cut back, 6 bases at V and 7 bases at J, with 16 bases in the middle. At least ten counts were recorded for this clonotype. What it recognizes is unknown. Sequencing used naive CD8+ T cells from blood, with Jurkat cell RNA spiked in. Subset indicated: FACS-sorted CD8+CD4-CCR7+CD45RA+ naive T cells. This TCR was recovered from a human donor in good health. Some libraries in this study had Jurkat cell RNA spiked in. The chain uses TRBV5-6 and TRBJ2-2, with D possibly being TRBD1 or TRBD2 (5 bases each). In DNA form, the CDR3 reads TGTGCCAGCAACACGGGACCTCTGATCGGGGAGCTGTTTTTT. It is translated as CASNTGPLIGELFF.